This TCR beta chain was recovered during a study of blood T cells in healthy people across ages. This clonotype occurred a few times. Its matching antigen is unknown. The germline CDR1 and CDR2 sequences are ENHRY and SYGVKD. The CDR3 is made up of 17 amino acids. Trimming took off 0 bases at V and 0 bases at J, with 13 bases between the two ends. Notes on the study in general: A greater number of naive CD4+ cells and higher diversity distinguished long-lived donors from aged donors.

Together with a sample-barcoded 5' primer, a J-beta primer mix was included in a second PCR lasting about 7 to 12 cycles. Each cDNA molecule was tagged by a template-switch adaptor with 12 random nucleotides. TCRdb redid the calling of the 5' RACE reads with MiXCR, one entry per CDR3 protein. The sample lists 650,000 to 950,000 distinct CDR3 sequences; around 43% were seen once. The sequence derives from a man in his sixties in good health. This sequence joins TRBV10-3 and TRBJ2-3; D possibly matches TRBD1 or TRBD2 (6 bases each). Sample: blood. The CDR3 sequence: CAISESSLGGSTDTQYF. DNA for the CDR3: TGTGCCATCAGTGAGTCGAGTTTAGGGGGGAGCACAGATACGCAGTATTTT.